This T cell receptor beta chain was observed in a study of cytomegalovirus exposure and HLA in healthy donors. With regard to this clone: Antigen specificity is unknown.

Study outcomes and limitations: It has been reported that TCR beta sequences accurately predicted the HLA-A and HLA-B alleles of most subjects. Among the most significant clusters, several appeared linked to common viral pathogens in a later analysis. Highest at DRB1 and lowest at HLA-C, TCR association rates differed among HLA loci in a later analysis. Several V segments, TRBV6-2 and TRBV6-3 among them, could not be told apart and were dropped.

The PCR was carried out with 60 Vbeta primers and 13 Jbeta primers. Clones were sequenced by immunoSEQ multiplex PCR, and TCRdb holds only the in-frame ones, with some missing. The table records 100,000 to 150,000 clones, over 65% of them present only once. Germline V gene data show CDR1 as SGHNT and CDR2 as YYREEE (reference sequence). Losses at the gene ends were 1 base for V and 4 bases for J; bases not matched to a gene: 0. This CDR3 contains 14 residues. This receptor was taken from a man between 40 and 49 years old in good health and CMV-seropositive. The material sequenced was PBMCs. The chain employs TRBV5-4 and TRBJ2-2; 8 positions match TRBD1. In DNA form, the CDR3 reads TGTGCCAGCAGCTTGACAGGGGGCACCGGGGAGCTGTTTTTT. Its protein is CASSLTGGTGELFF. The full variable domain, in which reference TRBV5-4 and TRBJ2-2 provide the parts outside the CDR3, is ETGVTQSPTHLIKTRGQQVTLRCSSQSGHNTVSWYQQALGQGPQFIFQYYREEENGRGNFPPRFSGLQFPNYSSELNVNALELDDSALYLCASSLTGGTGELFFGEGSRLTVL.